This TCR beta chain was sequenced in a study of blood T cell repertoires in COVID-19. Study details: There were acute and convalescent COVID-19 samples, and they came from the United States, Italy and Spain. Sources were T cells, B-cell-depleted T cells, or PBMCs; the material itself was cDNA or gDNA.

In Seattle, patients joined the study during active infection and were tracked longitudinally. V was pared by 9 bases and J by 0 bases, with 14 bases between. The CDR3 runs to 14 residues. Germline CDR1 and CDR2: WSHSY and SAAADI. Authors' data handling: By means of reference gene primer amplification, nucleated cell counts were estimated. Assay used: immunoSEQ multiplex PCR; TCRdb lists only in-frame clones, some missing. D and trimming were read from the DNA, whereas the V and J calls and clone size are those reported in that table. The sample carries around 100,000 clones, about 85% recorded once. The sequencing input was peripheral blood. The chain uses TRBV10-2 and TRBJ1-1; D not certain. The TCR was taken from a woman aged 45-59 years with COVID-19, enrolled during active disease. The CDR3 sequence is CASTPQPLNTEAFF. CDR3 DNA sequence: TGCGCCAGTACCCCACAGCCTTTGAACACTGAAGCTTTCTTT.